Listed below are T cell receptor beta chains from one sample, sequenced in a study of blood T cell repertoires in COVID-19. Data came from immunoSEQ multiplex PCR; TCRdb stores just in-frame clones and leaves some out. The repertoire holds 470,000 or so clones, 70% to 90% seen once, with around 1.8% in the top ten. Sequencing was performed on PBMCs or T cells enriched from blood (not recorded which). All receptors come from a woman in her late teens or twenties with acute COVID-19. CDR3s include the opening cysteine and the closing phenylalanine or tryptophan. D genes are given only for firm matches. The size of a clone is reported for some rows only, either as once, few or many, or as a class for expanded clones.

D gene,V gene,J gene,clone size,CDR3 DNA,CDR3 protein
TRBD1,TRBV6-5,TRBJ2-7,-,TGTGCCAGCTCACCAGGGGGACCTTACTACGAGCAGTACTTC,CASSPGGPYYEQYF
TRBD1,TRBV5-5,TRBJ1-1,-,TGTGCCAGCAGCCAAATGGGACAGCCTGGGGTCGGAGCTTTCTTT,CASSQMGQPGVGAFF
TRBD1,TRBV3-1/TRBV3-2,TRBJ1-6,few,TGTGCCAGCAGCCAGTTTTTCGTGGAGGACAGGTGGTCACCCCTCCACTTT,CASSQFFVEDRWSPLHF
TRBD2,TRBV7-2,TRBJ2-1,-,TGTGCCAGCAGCCTTTACGTTACGACTAGCGGGAGTGGGTCATGGGAGCAGTTCTTC,CASSLYVTTSGSGSWEQFF
TRBD1,TRBV16,TRBJ2-7,-,TGTGCCAGCAGCCCCTACTGGGACAGGACCTACGAGCAGTACTTC,CASSPYWDRTYEQYF
TRBD2,TRBV4-2,TRBJ2-7,-,TGTGCCAGCAGCCAAGATAGGCTAGCGGGAACGTACGAGCAGTACTTC,CASSQDRLAGTYEQYF
-,TRBV5-4,TRBJ2-6,-,TGTGCCAGCAGCTTGGCCAAAGTTAGTTCCGGGGCCAACGTCCTGACTTTC,CASSLAKVSSGANVLTF
-,TRBV2,TRBJ2-3,once,TGTGCCAGCAGTACAAGACCCCCCGAGGGTGGAGATACGCAGTATTTT,CASSTRPPEGGDTQYF
-,TRBV5-1,TRBJ1-4,-,TGCGCCAGCAGCTTGGGTACATCACCGGGGGAAAAACTGTTTTTT,CASSLGTSPGEKLFF
TRBD2,TRBV11-2,TRBJ2-7,-,TGTGCCAGCAGCCCAGCGGGGGGCGAACCTCCCTACGAGCAGTACTTC,CASSPAGGEPPYEQYF
TRBD2,TRBV6-2/TRBV6-3,TRBJ2-1,-,TGTGCCAGCAGTTCCCCGGGACTATCTATCGATGAGCAGTTCTTC,CASSSPGLSIDEQFF
-,TRBV20-1,TRBJ1-1,-,TGCAGTGCTAGTCCCGGGACAAACGCTGAAGCTTTCTTT,CSASPGTNAEAFF
TRBD1,TRBV28,TRBJ1-3,-,TGTGCCAGCAGTCCAAGTGGGGACAGGGTTTTGTTTGGAAACACCATATATTTT,CASSPSGDRVLFGNTIYF
TRBD1,TRBV5-6,TRBJ1-1,few,TGTGCCAGCAGGTGGACAGGGAAGAAGGAGAACACTGAAGCTTTCTTT,CASRWTGKKENTEAFF
-,TRBV10-1,TRBJ1-1,few,TGCGCCAGCAGTGAGGGACAGAACACTGAAGCTTTCTTT,CASSEGQNTEAFF
-,TRBV11-2,TRBJ1-5,few,TGTGCCAGCAGCTTGGCACGATATCAGCCCCAGCATTTT,CASSLARYQPQHF
-,TRBV14,TRBJ2-7,-,TGTGCCAGCAGCCAAGTTCCGCCAGGACGGGAGACTAGGTCTTACGAGCAGTACTTC,CASSQVPPGRETRSYEQYF
-,TRBV24-1,TRBJ2-1,-,TGTGCCACCAGTGACCGAACTGGGCTCGGCTCCTACAATGAGCAGTTCTTC,CATSDRTGLGSYNEQFF
-,TRBV25-1,TRBJ1-4,-,TGTGCCAGCAGTGAAAGGGGAAAGACCGATGAAAAACTGTTTTTT,CASSERGKTDEKLFF
-,TRBV27,TRBJ1-5,once,TGTGCCAGCAGTTTAGGCCGCGGCCAGCCCCAGCATTTT,CASSLGRGQPQHF
-,TRBV27,TRBJ2-7,-,TGTGCCACAAGGGACTGGCGGAGTTACGAGCAGTACTTC,CATRDWRSYEQYF
-,TRBV15,TRBJ2-5,-,TGTGCCACCAGCAGCGACAGAGCGTCCAGAGAGACCCAGTACTTC,CATSSDRASRETQYF
-,TRBV15,TRBJ1-5,-,TGTGCCACCAGCAGAGCTGGACTTCGCAATCAGCCCCAGCATTTT,CATSRAGLRNQPQHF
-,TRBV4-3,TRBJ1-1,-,TGCGCCAGCAGCCAAGGCGGAAGTCACGGGAGAGCTTTCTTT,CASSQGGSHGRAFF
-,TRBV6-1,TRBJ2-7,-,TGTGCCATCCGGGACAACAACTACGAGCAGTACTTC,CAIRDNNYEQYF
TRBD1,TRBV28,TRBJ2-7,-,TGTGCGACGGTGGACAGGGGGTCTGGCTACGAGCAGTACTTC,CATVDRGSGYEQYF
-,TRBV4-3,TRBJ1-3,-,TGCGCCAGCAGCCAAGGGCGGACAAACTCTGGAAACACCATATATTTT,CASSQGRTNSGNTIYF
TRBD1,TRBV11-2,TRBJ2-1,-,TGTGCCAGCAGCTCTCGGACAGGGGGCGAACGTAATGAGCAGTTCTTC,CASSSRTGGERNEQFF
TRBD2,TRBV19,TRBJ2-1,-,TGTGCCAGCACCTCTAGCGGGCGTTCCTACAATGAGCAGTTCTTC,CASTSSGRSYNEQFF
-,TRBV5-8,TRBJ1-3,once,TGTGCCAGCAGCCGGGAGGGGCTTGGAAACACCATATATTTT,CASSREGLGNTIYF
-,TRBV18,TRBJ2-3,-,TGTGCCAGCTCACCTGCAGTAAAGACAGATACGCAGTATTTT,CASSPAVKTDTQYF
-,TRBV5-1,TRBJ2-1,-,TGCGCCAGCAGCTTGGTTGGGCTTAGCTCCTACAATGAGCAGTTCTTC,CASSLVGLSSYNEQFF
-,TRBV2,TRBJ1-3,-,TGTGCCAGCAGTGAAAATCTCGGGGGAGACACCATATATTTT,CASSENLGGDTIYF
TRBD1,TRBV7-9,TRBJ1-3,-,TGTGCCAGCAGCCTTAATACAAGACAGGGTTTTTATGGAAACACCATATATTTT,CASSLNTRQGFYGNTIYF
TRBD2,TRBV3-1/TRBV3-2,TRBJ2-3,few,TGTGCCAGCAGCTATAGCGGGGCTAGCACAGATACGCAGTATTTT,CASSYSGASTDTQYF
-,TRBV20-1,TRBJ1-2,-,TGCAGTGCTATTTTGGAGACCGGCTACACCTTC,CSAILETGYTF
-,TRBV19,TRBJ1-5,-,TGTGCCAGTAGTGGGAGACCGGGACTACCCCAGCATTTT,CASSGRPGLPQHF
-,TRBV10-2,TRBJ2-3,-,TGCGCCACCAATTCCAGAGGCCCAACAGATACGCAGTATTTT,CATNSRGPTDTQYF
TRBD1,TRBV5-6,TRBJ2-7,few,TGTGCCAGCAGCTTCCGAGACAGGGACTACGAGCAGTACTTC,CASSFRDRDYEQYF
-,TRBV6-4,TRBJ1-1,once,TGTGCCAGCAGGGAACAGGCCGCGAACACTGAAGCTTTCTTT,CASREQAANTEAFF
-,TRBV20-1,TRBJ2-1,-,TGCAGTGCTAGTCTTGCAAGAGAGGATGAGCAGTTCTTC,CSASLAREDEQFF
-,TRBV6-5,TRBJ1-2,-,TGTGCCAGCAGTTACTCTGGAGGGTTAAATGGCTACACCTTC,CASSYSGGLNGYTF
-,TRBV28,TRBJ1-1,-,TGTGCCAGCACCCAGGAAACTGAAGCTTTCTTT,CASTQETEAFF
TRBD2,TRBV29-1,TRBJ2-1,-,TGCAGCGTTGGCTCCGGGACTAGCGGAGGGAATGAGCAGTTCTTC,CSVGSGTSGGNEQFF
TRBD1,TRBV20-1,TRBJ1-1,-,TGCAGTGCTAGTGGAGGGGGCCGGGGCACTGAAGCTTTCTTT,CSASGGGRGTEAFF
TRBD1,TRBV28,TRBJ1-5,-,TGTGCCAGCAGTTTAATACAGGGGGGCAATCAGCCCCAGCATTTT,CASSLIQGGNQPQHF
TRBD1,TRBV9,TRBJ2-3,-,TGTGCCAGCAGCGCTCAGGGGGTCACAGATACGCAGTATTTT,CASSAQGVTDTQYF
-,TRBV5-6,TRBJ1-2,-,TGTGCCAGCAGCCGGGGACTGAACTATGGCTACACCTTC,CASSRGLNYGYTF
TRBD2,TRBV9,TRBJ2-1,-,TGTGCCAGCAGCGGTTTTGGACTAGCACACAATGAGCAGTTCTTC,CASSGFGLAHNEQFF
-,TRBV4-1,TRBJ2-7,-,TGCGCCAGCAGCCAAGAGTTACATATCTCCTACGAGCAGTACTTC,CASSQELHISYEQYF
-,TRBV29-1,TRBJ1-1,few,TGCAGCGTCAGGGTTCGGGCCGACACTGAAGCTTTCTTT,CSVRVRADTEAFF
-,TRBV29-1,TRBJ2-2,-,TGCAGCGTTGGGGTTCGTGGCGGACACGGGGAGCTGTTTTTT,CSVGVRGGHGELFF
-,TRBV19,TRBJ1-1,-,TGTGCCAGTAGTATCCGTCTTGAAGCTTTCTTT,CASSIRLEAFF
TRBD2,TRBV7-8,TRBJ2-7,-,TGTGCCAGCAGTCCCGCTGGCGGGAGCTCCTACGAGCAGTACTTC,CASSPAGGSSYEQYF
-,TRBV7-9,TRBJ1-2,-,TGTGCCAGCAGAGCCGCAGGCGATTATGGCTACACCTTC,CASRAAGDYGYTF
TRBD1,TRBV18,TRBJ1-5,-,TGTGCCAGCTCACCGAATTACAGGGGGCTGTTGCAGCCCCAGCATTTT,CASSPNYRGLLQPQHF
-,TRBV2,TRBJ1-2,few,TGTGCCAGCACTGGAGGACTGGTGGGTGGCTACACCTTC,CASTGGLVGGYTF